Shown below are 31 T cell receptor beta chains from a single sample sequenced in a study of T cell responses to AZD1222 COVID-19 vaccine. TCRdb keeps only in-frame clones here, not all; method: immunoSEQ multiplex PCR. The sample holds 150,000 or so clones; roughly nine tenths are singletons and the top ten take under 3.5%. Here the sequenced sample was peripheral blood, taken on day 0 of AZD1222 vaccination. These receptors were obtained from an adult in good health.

CDR3 nucleotides: TGTGCCAGCAGCCAAGATCGAGGCGGCGGGAGAGCCGAGCAGTACTTC. Translated, it gives CASSQDRGGGRAEQYF. The V and J genes are TRBV4-2 and TRBJ2-7; 7 bases are shared with TRBD2. The ends lost 0 bases at V and 6 bases at J; junction bases unmatched: 11. CDR1 and CDR2 (germline): LGHNA, YNFKEQ. This CDR3 contains 16 residues.

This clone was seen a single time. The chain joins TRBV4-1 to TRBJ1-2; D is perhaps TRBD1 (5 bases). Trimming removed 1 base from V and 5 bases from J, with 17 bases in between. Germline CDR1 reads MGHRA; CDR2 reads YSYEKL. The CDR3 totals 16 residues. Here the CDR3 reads CASSQGVAGLWYGYTF. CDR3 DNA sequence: TGCGCCAGCAGCCAAGGGGTGGCAGGGCTTTGGTATGGCTACACCTTC.

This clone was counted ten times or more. CDR3 sequence: CATSVSWGDRSFNQPQHF. Written as DNA, the CDR3 is TGTGCCACCAGTGTCTCGTGGGGAGACAGGTCCTTCAATCAGCCCCAGCATTTT. The rearrangement joins TRBV24-1 to TRBJ1-5, with a tentative D call TRBD1 (6 bases). The CDR3 contains 18 residues. Trimming removed 5 bases from V and 3 bases from J, with 22 bases in between. The V gene's germline CDR1 is KGHDR and CDR2 SFDVKD.

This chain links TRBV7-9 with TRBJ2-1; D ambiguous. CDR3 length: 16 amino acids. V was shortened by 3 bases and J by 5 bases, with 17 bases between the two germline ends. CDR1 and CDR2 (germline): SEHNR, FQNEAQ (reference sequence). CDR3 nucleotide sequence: TGTGCCAGCAGCTTCCGTGCGACACCCGCACACAATGAGCAGTTCTTC. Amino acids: CASSFRATPAHNEQFF.

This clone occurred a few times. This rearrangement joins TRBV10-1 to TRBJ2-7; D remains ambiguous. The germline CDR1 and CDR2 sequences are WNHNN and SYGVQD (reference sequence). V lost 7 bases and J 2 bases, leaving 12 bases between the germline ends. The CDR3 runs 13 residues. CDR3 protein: CASNEISPYEQYF. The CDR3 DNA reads TGCGCCAGCAACGAAATTTCCCCCTACGAGCAGTACTTC.

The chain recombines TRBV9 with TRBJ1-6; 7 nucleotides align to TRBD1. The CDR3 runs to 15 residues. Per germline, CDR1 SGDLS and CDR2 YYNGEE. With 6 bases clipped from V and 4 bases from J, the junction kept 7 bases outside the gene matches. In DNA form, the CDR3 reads TGTGCCAGCAACCCTAAGGGACAGTATAATTCACCCCTCCACTTT. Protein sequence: CASNPKGQYNSPLHF.

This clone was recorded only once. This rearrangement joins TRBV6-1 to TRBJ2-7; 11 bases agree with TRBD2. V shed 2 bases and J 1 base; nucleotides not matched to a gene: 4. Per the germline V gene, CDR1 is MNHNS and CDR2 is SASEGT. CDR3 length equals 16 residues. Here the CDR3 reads CASSESTSGVSYEQYF. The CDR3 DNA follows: TGTGCCAGCAGTGAATCGACTAGCGGGGTTTCCTACGAGCAGTACTTC.

The DNA of the CDR3 is TGTGCCAGTAGTACCCGGAAGGGGAACACCGGGGAGCTGTTTTTT. Amino acid sequence: CASSTRKGNTGELFF. V is TRBV19 and J is TRBJ2-2, with no clear D. The germline V and J ends were trimmed by 4 bases and 1 base, with 10 bases remaining between them. Germline assignment: CDR1 LNHDA and CDR2 SQIVND (reference sequence). CDR3 length: 15 residues.

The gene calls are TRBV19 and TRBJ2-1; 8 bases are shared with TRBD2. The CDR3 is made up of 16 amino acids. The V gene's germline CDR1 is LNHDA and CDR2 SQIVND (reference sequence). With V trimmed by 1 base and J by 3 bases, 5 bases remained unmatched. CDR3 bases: TGTGCCAGTAGTATAGTTAGGGGACTAGGCTACAATGAGCAGTTCTTC. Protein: CASSIVRGLGYNEQFF.

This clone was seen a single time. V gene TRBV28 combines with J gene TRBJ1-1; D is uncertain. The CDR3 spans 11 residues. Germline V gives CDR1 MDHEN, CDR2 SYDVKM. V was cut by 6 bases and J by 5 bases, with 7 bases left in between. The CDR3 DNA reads TGTGCCAGCAGCCTAACAACTGAAGCTTTCTTT. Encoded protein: CASSLTTEAFF.

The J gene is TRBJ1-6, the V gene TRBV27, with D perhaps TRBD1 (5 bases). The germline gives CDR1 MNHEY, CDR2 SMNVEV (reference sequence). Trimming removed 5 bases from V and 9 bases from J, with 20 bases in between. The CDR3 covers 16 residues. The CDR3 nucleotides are TGTGCCAGCAGTCTATACCCCGGCTCGGGGGGTTCACCCCTCCACTTT. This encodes CASSLYPGSGGSPLHF.

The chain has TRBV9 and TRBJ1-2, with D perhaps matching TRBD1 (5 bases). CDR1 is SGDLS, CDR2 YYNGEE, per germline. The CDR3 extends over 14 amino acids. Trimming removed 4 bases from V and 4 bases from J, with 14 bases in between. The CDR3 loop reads CASSPDSFVYGYTF. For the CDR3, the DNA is TGTGCCAGCAGCCCAGACAGCTTTGTCTATGGCTACACCTTC. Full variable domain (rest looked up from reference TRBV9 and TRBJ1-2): DSGVTQTPKHLITATGQRVTLRCSPRSGDLSVYWYQQSLDQGLQFLIQYYNGEERAKGNILERFSAQQFPDLHSELNLSSLELGDSALYFCASSPDSFVYGYTFGSGTRLTVV.

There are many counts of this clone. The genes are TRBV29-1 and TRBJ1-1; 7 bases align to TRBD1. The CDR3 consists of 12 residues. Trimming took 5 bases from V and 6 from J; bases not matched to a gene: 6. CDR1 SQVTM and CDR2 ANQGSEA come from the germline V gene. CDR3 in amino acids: CSVLPQGAEAFF. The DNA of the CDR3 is TGCAGCGTTCTCCCGCAGGGGGCTGAAGCTTTCTTT.

CDR3 loop: CASSGGFYNSPLHF. As DNA, the CDR3 is TGTGCCAGCAGCGGGGGGTTTTATAATTCACCCCTCCACTTT. This rearrangement joins TRBV6-5 to TRBJ1-6, with D perhaps matching TRBD1 (5 bases). V lost 6 bases and J lost 4, with 10 bases in between. The germline gives CDR1 MNHEY, CDR2 SVGAGI. The CDR3 sequence is 14 residues long.

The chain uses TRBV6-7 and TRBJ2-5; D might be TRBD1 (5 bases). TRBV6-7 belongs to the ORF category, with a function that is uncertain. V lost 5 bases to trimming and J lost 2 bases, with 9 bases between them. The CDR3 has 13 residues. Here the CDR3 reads CASSPDKQETQYF. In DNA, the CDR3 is TGTGCCAGCAGTCCGGACAAGCAAGAGACCCAGTACTTC.

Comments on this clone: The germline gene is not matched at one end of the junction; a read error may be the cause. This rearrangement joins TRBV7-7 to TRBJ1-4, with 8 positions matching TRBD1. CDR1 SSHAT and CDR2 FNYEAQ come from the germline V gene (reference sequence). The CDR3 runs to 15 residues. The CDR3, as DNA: TGTGCTAGCAGCCCCGGACAGGGCTCGAATGAAAAACTGTTTTTT. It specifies CASSPGQGSNEKLFF.

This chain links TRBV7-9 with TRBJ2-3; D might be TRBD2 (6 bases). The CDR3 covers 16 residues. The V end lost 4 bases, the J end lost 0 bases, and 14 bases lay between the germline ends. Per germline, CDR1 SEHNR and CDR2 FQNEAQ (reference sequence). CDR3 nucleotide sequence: TGTGCCAGCAGCTCCAACGCGGGGCGCAGCACAGATACGCAGTATTTT. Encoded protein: CASSSNAGRSTDTQYF.

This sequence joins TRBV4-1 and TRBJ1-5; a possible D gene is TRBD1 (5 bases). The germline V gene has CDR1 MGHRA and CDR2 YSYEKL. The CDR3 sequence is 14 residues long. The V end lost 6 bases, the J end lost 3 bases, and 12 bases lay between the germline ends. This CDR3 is CASRAAGLNQPQHF. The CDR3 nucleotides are TGCGCCAGCAGAGCGGCAGGGCTCAATCAGCCCCAGCATTTT.

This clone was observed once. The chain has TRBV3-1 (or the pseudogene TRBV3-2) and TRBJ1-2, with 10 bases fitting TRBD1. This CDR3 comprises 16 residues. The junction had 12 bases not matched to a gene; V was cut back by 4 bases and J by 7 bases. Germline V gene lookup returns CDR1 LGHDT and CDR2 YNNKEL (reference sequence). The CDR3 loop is CASSRTLGTGVGGYTF. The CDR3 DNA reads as TGTGCCAGCAGCCGAACCCTAGGGACAGGGGTCGGTGGCTACACCTTC.

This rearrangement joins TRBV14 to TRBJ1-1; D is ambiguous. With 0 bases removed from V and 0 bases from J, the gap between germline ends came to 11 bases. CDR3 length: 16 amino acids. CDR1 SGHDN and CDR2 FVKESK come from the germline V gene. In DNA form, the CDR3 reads TGTGCCAGCAGCCAAGATCCCCCAGCTTTGAACACTGAAGCTTTCTTT. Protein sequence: CASSQDPPALNTEAFF.

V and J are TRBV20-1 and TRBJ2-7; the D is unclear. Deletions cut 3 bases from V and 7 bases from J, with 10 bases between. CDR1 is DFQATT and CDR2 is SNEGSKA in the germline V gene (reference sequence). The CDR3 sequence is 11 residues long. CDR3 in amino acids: CSASDNREQYF. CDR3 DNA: TGCAGTGCTAGTGATAATCGGGAGCAGTACTTC.

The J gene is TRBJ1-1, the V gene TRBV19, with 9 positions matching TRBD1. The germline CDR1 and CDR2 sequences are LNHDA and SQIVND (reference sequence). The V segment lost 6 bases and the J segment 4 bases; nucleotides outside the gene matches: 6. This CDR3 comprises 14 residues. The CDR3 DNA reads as TGTGCCAGTAGCCTCGACAGGGGGGGCACTGAAGCTTTCTTT. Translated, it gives CASSLDRGGTEAFF. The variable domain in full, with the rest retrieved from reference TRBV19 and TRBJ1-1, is DGGITQSPKYLFRKEGQNVTLSCEQNLNHDAMYWYRQDPGQGLRLIYYSQIVNDFQKGDIAEGYSVSREKKESFPLTVTSAQKNPTAFYLCASSLDRGGTEAFFGQGTRLTVV.

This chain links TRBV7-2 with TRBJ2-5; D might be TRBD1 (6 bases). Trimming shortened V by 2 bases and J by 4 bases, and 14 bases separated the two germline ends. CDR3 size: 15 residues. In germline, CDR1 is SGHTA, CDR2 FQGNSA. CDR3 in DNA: TGTGCCAGCAGCTTATCAGGCCCCAGGGGAGAGACCCAGTACTTC. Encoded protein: CASSLSGPRGETQYF.

CDR3 sequence reads: CASSFSGTATYEQFF. As DNA, the CDR3 is TGTGCCAGCAGCTTTTCTGGGACGGCTACATATGAGCAGTTCTTC. The V call is TRBV5-8, the J call TRBJ2-1; possibly TRBD1 or TRBD2 for D (5 bases each). V lost 2 bases and J 8 bases, leaving 17 bases between the germline ends. The CDR3 runs 15 residues. Germline CDR1 and CDR2: SGHTS and YDEGEE.

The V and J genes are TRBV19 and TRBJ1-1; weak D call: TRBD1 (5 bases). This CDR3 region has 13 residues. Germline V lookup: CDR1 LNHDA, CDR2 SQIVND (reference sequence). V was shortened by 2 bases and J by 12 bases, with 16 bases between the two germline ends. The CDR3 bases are TGTGCCAGTAGTATAATGGCAGGGAAGAGAACTTTCTTT. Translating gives CASSIMAGKRTFF.

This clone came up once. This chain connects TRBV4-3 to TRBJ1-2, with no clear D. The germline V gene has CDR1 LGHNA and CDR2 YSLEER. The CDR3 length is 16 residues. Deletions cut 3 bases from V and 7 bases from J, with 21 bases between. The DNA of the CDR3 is TGCGCCAGCAGCCACCAGAAAGGGATGCAGGCGGGTGGCTACACCTTC. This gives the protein CASSHQKGMQAGGYTF.

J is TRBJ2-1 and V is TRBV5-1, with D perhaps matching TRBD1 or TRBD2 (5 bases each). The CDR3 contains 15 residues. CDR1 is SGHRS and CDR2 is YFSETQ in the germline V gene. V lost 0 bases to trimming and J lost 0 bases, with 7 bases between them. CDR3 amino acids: CASSLEGSSYNEQFF. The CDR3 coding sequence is TGCGCCAGCAGCTTGGAGGGGAGCTCCTACAATGAGCAGTTCTTC.

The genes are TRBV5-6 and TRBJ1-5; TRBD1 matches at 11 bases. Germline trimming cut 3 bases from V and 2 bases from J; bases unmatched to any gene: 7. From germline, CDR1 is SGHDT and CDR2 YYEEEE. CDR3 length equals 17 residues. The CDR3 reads CASSSDRGLRGNQPQHF. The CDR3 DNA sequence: TGTGCCAGCAGCTCGGACAGGGGGCTTAGGGGCAATCAGCCCCAGCATTTT.

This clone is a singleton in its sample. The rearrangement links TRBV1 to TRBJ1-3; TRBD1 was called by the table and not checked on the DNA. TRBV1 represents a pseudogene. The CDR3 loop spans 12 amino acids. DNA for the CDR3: TGCACCAGCACCCCAGGAGGAAACACCATATATTTT. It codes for CTSTPGGNTIYF.

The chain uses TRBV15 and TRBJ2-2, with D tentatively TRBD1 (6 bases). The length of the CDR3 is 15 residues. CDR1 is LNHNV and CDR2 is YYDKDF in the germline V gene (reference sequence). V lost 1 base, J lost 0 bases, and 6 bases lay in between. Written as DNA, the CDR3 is TGTGCCACCAGCAGAGGGGGGCCGAACACCGGGGAGCTGTTTTTT. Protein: CATSRGGPNTGELFF.

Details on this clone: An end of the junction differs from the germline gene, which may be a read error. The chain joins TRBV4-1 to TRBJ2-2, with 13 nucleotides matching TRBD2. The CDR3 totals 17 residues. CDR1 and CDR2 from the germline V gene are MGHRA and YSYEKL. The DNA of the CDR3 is TGCGCCAGCAGCACCCTTGGACTAGCGGGAGACACCGGGGAGCTGCTTTTT. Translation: CASSTLGLAGDTGELLF.